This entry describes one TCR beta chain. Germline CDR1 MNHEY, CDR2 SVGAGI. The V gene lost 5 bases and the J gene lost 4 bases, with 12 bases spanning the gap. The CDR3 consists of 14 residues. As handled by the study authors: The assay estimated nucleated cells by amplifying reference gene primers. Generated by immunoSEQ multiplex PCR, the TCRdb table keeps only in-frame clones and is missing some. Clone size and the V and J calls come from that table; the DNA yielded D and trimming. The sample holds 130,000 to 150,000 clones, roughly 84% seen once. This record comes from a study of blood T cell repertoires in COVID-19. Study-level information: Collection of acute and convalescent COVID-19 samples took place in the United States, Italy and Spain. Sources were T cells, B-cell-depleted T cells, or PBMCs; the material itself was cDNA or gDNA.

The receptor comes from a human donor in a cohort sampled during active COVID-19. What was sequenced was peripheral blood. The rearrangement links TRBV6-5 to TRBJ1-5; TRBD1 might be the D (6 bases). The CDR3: CASSTEQGNQPQHF. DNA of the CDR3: TGTGCCAGCAGTACAGAACAGGGTAATCAGCCCCAGCATTTT.